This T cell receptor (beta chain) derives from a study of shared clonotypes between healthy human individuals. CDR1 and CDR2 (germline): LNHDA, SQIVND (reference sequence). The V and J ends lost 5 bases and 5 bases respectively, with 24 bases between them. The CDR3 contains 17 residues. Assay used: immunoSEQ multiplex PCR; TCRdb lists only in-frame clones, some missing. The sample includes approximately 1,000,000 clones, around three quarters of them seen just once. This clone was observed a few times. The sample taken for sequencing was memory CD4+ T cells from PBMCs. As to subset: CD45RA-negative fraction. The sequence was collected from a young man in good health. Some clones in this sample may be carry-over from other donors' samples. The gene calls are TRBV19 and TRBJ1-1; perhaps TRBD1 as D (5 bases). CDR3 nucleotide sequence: TGTGCCAGTAGTCAGAGGGCGGGGCGTAATCCGAGGACTGAAGCTTTCTTT. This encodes CASSQRAGRNPRTEAFF.